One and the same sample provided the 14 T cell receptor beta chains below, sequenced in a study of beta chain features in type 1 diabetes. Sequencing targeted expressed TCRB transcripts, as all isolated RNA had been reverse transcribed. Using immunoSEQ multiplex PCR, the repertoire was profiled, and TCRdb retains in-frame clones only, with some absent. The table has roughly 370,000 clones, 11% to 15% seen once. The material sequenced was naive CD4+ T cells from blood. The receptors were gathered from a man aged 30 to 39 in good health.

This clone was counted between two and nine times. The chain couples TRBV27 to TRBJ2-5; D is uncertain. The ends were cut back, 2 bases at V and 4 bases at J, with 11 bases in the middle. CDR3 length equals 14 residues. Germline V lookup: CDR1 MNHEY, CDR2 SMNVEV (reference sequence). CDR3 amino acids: CASSLVGGVETQYF. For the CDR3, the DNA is TGTGCCAGCAGTTTAGTCGGTGGAGTAGAGACCCAGTACTTC.

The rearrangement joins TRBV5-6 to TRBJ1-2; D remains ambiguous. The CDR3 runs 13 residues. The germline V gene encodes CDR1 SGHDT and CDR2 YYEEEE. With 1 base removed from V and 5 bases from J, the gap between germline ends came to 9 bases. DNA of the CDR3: TGTGCCAGCAGCTTGTATGAGGGTTATGGCTACACCTTC. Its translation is CASSLYEGYGYTF.

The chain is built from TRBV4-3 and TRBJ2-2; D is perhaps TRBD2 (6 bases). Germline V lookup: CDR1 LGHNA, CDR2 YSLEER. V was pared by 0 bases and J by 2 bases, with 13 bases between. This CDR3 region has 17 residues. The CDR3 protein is CASSQDPPGANTGELFF. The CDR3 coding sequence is TGCGCCAGCAGCCAAGATCCACCGGGAGCAAACACCGGGGAGCTGTTTTTT.

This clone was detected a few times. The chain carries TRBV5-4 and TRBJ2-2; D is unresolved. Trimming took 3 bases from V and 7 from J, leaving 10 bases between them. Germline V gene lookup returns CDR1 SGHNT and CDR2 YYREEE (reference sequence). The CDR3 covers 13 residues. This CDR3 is CASSSEWGGELFF. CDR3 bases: TGTGCCAGCAGCTCGGAGTGGGGCGGGGAGCTGTTTTTT.

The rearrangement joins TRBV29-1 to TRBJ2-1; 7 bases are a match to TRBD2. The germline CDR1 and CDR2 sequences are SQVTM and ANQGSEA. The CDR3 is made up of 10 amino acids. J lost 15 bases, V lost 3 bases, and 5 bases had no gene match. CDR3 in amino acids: CSVERGMVFF. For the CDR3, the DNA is TGCAGCGTTGAGCGGGGGATGGTGTTCTTC.

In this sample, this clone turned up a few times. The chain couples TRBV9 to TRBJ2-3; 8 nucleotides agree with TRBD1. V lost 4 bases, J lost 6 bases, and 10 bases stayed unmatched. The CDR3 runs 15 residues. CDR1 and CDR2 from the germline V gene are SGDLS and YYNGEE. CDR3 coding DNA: TGTGCCAGCAGCCACGACAGGGGAGGCCCCGATACGCAGTATTTT. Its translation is CASSHDRGGPDTQYF.

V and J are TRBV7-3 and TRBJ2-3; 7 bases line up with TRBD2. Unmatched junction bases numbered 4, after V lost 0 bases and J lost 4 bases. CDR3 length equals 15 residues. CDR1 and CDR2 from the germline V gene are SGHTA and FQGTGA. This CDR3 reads CASSLTGGPADTQYF. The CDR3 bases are TGTGCCAGCAGCTTAACGGGAGGGCCGGCAGATACGCAGTATTTT.

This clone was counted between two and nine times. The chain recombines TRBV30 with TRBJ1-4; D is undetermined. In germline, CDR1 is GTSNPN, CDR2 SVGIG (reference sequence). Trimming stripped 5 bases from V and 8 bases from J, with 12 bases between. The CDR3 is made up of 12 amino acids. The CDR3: CAWGQSEEKLFF. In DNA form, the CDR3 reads TGTGCCTGGGGTCAATCCGAGGAAAAACTGTTTTTT.

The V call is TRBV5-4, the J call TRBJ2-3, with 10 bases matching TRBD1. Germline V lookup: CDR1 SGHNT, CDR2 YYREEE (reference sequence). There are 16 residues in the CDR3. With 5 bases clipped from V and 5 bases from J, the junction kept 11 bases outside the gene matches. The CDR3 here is CASSLDRGRVRDTQYF. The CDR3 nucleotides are TGTGCCAGCAGTCTTGACAGGGGGCGAGTTAGAGATACGCAGTATTTT. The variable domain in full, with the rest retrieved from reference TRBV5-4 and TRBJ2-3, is ETGVTQSPTHLIKTRGQQVTLRCSSQSGHNTVSWYQQALGQGPQFIFQYYREEENGRGNFPPRFSGLQFPNYSSELNVNALELDDSALYLCASSLDRGRVRDTQYFGPGTRLTVL.

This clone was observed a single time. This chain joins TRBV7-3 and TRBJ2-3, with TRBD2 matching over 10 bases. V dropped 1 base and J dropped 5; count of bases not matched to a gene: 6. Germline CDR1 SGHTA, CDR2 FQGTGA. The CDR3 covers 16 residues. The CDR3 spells CASSLMASGRGDTQYF. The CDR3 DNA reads TGTGCCAGCAGCTTAATGGCTAGCGGGAGAGGAGATACGCAGTATTTT.

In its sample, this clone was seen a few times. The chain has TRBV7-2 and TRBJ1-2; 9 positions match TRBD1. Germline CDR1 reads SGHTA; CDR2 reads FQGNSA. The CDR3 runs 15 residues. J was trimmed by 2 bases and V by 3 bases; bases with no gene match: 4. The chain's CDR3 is CASSFRTGANYGYTF. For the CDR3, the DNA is TGTGCCAGCAGCTTCCGGACAGGGGCCAACTATGGCTACACCTTC.

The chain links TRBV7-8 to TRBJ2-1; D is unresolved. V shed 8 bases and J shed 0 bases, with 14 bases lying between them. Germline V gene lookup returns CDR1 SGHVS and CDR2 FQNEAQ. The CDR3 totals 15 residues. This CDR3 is CASYNTWSSYNEQFF. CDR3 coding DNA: TGTGCCAGCTATAATACCTGGTCCTCCTACAATGAGCAGTTCTTC.

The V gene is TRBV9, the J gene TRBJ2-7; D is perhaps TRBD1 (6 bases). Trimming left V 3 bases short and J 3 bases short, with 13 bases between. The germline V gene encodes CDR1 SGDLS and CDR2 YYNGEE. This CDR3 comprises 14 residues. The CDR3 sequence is CASSAGTPGYEQYF. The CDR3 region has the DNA TGTGCCAGCAGCGCCGGGACACCAGGCTACGAGCAGTACTTC.

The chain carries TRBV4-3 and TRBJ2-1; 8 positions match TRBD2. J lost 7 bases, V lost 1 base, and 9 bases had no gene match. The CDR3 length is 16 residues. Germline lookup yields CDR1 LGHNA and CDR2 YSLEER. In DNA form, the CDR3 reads TGCGCCAGCAGCCAAGCCGATCTAGCGGGTGGGAATGAGCAGTTCTTC. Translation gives CASSQADLAGGNEQFF.